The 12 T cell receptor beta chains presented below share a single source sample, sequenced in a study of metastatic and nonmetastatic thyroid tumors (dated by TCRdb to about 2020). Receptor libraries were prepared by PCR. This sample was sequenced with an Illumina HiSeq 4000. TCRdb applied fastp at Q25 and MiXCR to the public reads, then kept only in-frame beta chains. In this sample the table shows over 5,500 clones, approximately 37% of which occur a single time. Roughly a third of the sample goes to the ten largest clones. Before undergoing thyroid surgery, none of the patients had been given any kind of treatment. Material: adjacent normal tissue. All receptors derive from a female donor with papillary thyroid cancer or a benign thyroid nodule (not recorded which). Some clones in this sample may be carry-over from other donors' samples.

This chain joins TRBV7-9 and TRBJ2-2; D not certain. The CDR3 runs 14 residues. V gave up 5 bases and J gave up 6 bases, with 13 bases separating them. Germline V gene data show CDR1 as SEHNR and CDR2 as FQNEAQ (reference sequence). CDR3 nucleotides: TGTGCCAGCAGCGAGACCCTCACTCCCGGGGAGCTGTTTTTT. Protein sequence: CASSETLTPGELFF.

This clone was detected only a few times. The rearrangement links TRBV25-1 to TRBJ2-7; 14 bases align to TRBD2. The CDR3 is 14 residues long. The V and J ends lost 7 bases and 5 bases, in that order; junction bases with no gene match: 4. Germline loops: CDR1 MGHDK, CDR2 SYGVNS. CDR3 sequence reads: CASNPGLAGDEQYF. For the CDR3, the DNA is TGTGCCAGCAACCCGGGACTAGCGGGGGACGAGCAGTACTTC.

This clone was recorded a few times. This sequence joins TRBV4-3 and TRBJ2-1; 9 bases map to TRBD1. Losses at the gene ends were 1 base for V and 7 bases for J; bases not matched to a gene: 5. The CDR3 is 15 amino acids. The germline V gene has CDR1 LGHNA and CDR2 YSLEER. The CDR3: CASSQGDRVVNEQFF. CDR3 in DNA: TGCGCCAGCAGCCAAGGGGACAGGGTGGTGAATGAGCAGTTCTTC.

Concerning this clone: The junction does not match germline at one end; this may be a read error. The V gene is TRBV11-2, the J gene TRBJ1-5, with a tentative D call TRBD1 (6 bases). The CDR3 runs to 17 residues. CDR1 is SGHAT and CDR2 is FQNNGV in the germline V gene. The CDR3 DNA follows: TGTGCCAGCAGCTCCCTCACGGACAGTTATAGCGATCAGCCCCAGCATTTT. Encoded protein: CASSSLTDSYSDQPQHF.

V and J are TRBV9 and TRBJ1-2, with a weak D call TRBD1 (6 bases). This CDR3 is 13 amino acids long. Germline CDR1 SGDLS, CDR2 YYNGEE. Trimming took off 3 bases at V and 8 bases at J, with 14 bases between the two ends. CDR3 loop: CASSAQGRVGYTF. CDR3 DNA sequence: TGTGCCAGCAGCGCCCAGGGGAGGGTCGGCTACACCTTC. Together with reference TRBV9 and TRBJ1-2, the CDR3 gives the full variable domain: DSGVTQTPKHLITATGQRVTLRCSPRSGDLSVYWYQQSLDQGLQFLIQYYNGEERAKGNILERFSAQQFPDLHSELNLSSLELGDSALYFCASSAQGRVGYTFGSGTRLTVV.

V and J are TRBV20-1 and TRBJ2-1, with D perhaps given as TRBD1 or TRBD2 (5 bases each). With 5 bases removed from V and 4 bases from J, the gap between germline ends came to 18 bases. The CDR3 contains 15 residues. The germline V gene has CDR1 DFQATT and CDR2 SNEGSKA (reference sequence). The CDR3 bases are TGCAGTGCTGGTGCTAGCTGGGGCGCTTACAATGAGCAGTTCTTC. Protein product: CSAGASWGAYNEQFF.

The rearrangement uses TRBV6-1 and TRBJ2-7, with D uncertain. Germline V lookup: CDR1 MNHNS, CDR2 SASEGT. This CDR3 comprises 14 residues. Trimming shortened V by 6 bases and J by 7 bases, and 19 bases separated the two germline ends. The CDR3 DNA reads TGTGCCAGCAGCTCAAAGACGGAGTTGGGGGAGCAGTACTTC. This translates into CASSSKTELGEQYF.

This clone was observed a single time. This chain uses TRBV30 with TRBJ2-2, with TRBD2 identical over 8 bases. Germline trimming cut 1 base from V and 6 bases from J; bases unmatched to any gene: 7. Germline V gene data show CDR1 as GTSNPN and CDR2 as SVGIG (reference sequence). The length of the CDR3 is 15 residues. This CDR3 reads CAWSARLATAGELFF. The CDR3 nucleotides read TGTGCCTGGAGTGCCAGACTAGCGACGGCCGGGGAGCTGTTTTTT.

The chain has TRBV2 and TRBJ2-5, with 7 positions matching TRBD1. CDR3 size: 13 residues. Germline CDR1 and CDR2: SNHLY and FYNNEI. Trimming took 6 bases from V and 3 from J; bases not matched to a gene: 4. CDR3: CASRKGAEETQYF. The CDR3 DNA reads TGTGCCAGCAGAAAGGGGGCCGAAGAGACCCAGTACTTC.

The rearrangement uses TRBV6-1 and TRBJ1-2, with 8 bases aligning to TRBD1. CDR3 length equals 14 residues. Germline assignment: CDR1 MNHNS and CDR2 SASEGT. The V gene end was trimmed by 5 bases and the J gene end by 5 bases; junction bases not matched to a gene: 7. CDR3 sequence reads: CASSPGGAIYGYTF. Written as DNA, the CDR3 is TGTGCCAGCAGTCCAGGGGGCGCGATTTATGGCTACACCTTC.

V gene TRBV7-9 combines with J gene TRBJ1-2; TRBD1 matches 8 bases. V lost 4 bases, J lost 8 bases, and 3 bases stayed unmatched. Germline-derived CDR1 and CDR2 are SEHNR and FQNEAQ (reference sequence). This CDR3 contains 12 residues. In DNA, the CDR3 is TGTGCCAGCAGCTCAACAGGGGGGGGCTACACCTTC. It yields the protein CASSSTGGGYTF.

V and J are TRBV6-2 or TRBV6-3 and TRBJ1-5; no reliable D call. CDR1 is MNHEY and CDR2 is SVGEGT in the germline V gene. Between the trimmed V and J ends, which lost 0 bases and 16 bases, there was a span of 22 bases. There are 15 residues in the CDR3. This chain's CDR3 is CASSYSPDGVGPHHF. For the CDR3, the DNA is TGTGCCAGCAGTTACTCCCCCGACGGTGTGGGTCCTCATCATTTT.